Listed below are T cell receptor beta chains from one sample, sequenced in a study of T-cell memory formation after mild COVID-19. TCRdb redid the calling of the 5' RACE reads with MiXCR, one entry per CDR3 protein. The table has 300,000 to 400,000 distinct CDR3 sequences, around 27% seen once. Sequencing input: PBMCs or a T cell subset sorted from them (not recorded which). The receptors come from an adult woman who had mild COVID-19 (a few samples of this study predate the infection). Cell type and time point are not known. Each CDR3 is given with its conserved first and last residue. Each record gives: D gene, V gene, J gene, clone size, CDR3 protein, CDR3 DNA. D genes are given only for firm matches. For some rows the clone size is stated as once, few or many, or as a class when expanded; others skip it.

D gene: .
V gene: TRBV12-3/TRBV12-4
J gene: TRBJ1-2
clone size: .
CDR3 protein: CASSLIPEPGYTF
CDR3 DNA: TGTGCCAGCAGTTTAATTCCAGAGCCTGGCTACACCTTC

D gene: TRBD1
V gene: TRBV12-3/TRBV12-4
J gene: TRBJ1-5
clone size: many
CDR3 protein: CASSPGTGNQPQHF
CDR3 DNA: TGTGCCAGCAGTCCCGGGACAGGAAATCAGCCCCAGCATTTT

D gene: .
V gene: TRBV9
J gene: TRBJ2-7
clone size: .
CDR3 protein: CASSGQPGHEQYF
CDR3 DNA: TGTGCCAGCAGCGGGCAACCGGGGCACGAGCAGTACTTC

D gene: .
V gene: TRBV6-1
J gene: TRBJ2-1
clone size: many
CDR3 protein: CASSYVGENEQFF
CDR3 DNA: TGTGCCAGCAGCTATGTAGGGGAAAATGAGCAGTTCTTC

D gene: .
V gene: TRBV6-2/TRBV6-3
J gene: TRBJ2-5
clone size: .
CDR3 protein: CASSREASQETQYF
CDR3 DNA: TGTGCCAGCAGCCGGGAAGCTAGCCAAGAGACCCAGTACTTC

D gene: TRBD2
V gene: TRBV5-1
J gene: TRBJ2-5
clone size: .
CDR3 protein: CASSLASGGRQETQYF
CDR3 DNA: TGCGCCAGCAGCTTGGCTAGCGGGGGAAGGCAAGAGACCCAGTACTTC

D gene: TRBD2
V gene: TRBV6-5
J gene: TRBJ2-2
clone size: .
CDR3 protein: CASSLAGVYTGELFF
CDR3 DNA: TGTGCCAGCAGTCTAGCGGGGGTGTACACCGGGGAGCTGTTTTTT

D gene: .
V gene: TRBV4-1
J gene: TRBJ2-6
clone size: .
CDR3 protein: CASSQGVGRPSGANVLTF
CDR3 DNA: TGCGCCAGCAGCCAAGGGGTTGGCAGACCCTCTGGGGCCAACGTCCTGACTTTC

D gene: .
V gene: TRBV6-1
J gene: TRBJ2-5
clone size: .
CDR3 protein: CASREWVNQETQYF
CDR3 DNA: TGTGCCAGCAGGGAGTGGGTAAATCAAGAGACCCAGTACTTC

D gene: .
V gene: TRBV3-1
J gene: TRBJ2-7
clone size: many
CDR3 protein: CASTQTGRSSYEQYF
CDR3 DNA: TGTGCCAGCACCCAAACTGGGAGGAGCTCCTACGAGCAGTACTTC

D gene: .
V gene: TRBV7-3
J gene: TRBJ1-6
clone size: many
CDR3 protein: CARNGWNSHSSSYNSPLHF
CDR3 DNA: TGTGCCAGAAATGGGTGGAACAGCCACTCCAGCTCCTATAATTCACCCCTCCACTTT

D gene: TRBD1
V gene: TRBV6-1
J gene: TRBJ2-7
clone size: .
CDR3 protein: CASSEIGTVGHEQYF
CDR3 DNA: TGTGCCAGCAGTGAAATCGGGACAGTTGGCCACGAGCAGTACTTC

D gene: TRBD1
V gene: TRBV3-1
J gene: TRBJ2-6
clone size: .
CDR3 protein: CASSPWDRSSSGANVLTF
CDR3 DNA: TGTGCCAGCAGCCCCTGGGACAGATCATCCTCTGGGGCCAACGTCCTGACTTTC

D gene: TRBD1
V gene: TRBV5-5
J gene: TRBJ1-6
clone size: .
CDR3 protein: CASSLDAGTGNSPLHF
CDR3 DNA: TGTGCCAGCAGCTTGGACGCCGGGACAGGGAATTCACCCCTCCACTTT

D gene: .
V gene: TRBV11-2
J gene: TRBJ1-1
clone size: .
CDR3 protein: CASSLDAGGEAFF
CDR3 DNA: TGTGCCAGCAGCTTAGATGCGGGGGGGGAAGCTTTCTTT

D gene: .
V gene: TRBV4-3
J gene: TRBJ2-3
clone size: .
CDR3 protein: CASSGQTTDTQYF
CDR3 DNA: TGCGCCAGCAGCGGGCAGACCACAGATACGCAGTATTTT

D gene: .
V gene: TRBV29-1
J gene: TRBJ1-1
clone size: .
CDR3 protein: CSVERVSTEAFF
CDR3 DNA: TGCAGCGTCGAGAGGGTTAGCACTGAAGCTTTCTTT

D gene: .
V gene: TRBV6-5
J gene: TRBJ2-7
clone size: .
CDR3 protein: CASSYDVLGYEQYF
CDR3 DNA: TGTGCCAGCAGTTACGACGTGTTGGGTTACGAGCAGTACTTC

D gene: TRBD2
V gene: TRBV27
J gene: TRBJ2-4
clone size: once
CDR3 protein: CASSLTSGSAPNIQYF
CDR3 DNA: TGTGCCAGCAGTTTGACTAGCGGGAGTGCCCCAAACATTCAGTACTTC

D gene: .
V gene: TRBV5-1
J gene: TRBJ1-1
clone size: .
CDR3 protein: CASSPAGAVNTEAFF
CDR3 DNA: TGCGCCAGCAGCCCGGCCGGGGCGGTGAACACTGAAGCTTTCTTT

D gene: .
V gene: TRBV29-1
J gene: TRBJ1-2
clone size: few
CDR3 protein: CSVGRGTNYGYTF
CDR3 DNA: TGCAGCGTTGGACGAGGCACCAACTATGGCTACACCTTC

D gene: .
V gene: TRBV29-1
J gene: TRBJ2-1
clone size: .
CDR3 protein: CSVPDGNEQFF
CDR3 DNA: TGCAGCGTTCCAGACGGCAATGAGCAGTTCTTC

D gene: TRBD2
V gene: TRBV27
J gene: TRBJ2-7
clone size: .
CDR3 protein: CASSMTSGQYEQYF
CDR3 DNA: TGTGCCAGCAGTATGACTAGCGGGCAGTACGAGCAGTACTTC

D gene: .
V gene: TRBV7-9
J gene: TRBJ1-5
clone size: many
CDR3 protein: CASSPPNQPQHF
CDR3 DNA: TGTGCCAGCAGCCCTCCTAATCAGCCCCAGCATTTT

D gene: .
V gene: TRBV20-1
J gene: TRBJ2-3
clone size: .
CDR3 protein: CSARGTGRPPDTQYF
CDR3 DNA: TGCAGTGCTAGAGGAACGGGTCGGCCCCCCGATACGCAGTATTTT

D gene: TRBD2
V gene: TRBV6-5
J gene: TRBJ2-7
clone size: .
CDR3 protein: CASSSPLVAGYEQYF
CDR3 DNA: TGTGCCAGCAGTTCCCCATTGGTAGCGGGCTACGAGCAGTACTTC

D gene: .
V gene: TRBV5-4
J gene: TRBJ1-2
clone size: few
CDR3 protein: CASSLDQGPGYGYTF
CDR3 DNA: TGTGCCAGCAGCTTGGACCAGGGGCCGGGCTATGGCTACACCTTC

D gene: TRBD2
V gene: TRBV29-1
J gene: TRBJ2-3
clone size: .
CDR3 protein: CSVEDRGGTDTQYF
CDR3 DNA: TGCAGCGTTGAAGATCGGGGGGGTACAGATACGCAGTATTTT

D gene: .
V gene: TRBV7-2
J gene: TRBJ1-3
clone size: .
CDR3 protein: CASSSRASPEGNTMYF
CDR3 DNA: TGTGCCAGCAGCTCCCGGGCCTCACCCGAGGGAAACACCATGTATTTT

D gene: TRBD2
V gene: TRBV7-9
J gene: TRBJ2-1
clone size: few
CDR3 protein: CASSLGLVGTEQFF
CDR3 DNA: TGTGCCAGCAGCTTGGGACTAGTTGGGACTGAGCAGTTCTTC

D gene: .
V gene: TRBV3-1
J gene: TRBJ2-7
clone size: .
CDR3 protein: CASTDGYEQYF
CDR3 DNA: TGTGCCAGCACCGACGGCTACGAGCAGTACTTC

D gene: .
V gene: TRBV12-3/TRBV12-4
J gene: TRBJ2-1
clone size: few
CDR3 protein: CASRLREGEQFF
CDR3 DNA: TGTGCCAGCAGACTCAGGGAAGGCGAGCAGTTCTTC

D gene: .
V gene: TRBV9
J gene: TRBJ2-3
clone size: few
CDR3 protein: CASSVKGSTDTQYF
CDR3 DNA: TGTGCCAGCAGCGTTAAGGGGAGCACAGATACGCAGTATTTT

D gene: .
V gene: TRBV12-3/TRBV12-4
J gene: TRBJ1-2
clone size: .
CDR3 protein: CASSPDSWGYTF
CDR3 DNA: TGTGCCAGCAGTCCGGACAGTTGGGGCTACACCTTC

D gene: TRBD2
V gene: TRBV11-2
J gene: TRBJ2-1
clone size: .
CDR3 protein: CASSFRAAGKYNEQFF
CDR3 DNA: TGTGCCAGCAGCTTCCGGGCAGCGGGAAAATACAATGAGCAGTTCTTC

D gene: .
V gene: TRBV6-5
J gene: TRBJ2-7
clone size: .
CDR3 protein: CASSYSTYYEQYF
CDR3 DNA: TGTGCCAGCAGTTACTCGACTTACTACGAGCAGTACTTC

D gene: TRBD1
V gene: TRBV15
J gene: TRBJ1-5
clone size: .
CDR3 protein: CATSRGTGRSNQPQHF
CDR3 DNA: TGTGCCACCAGCAGAGGGACAGGGAGAAGCAATCAGCCCCAGCATTTT

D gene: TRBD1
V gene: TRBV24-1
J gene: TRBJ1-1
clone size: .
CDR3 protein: CATESTGGTEAFF
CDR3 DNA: TGTGCCACCGAATCGACAGGGGGCACTGAAGCTTTCTTT

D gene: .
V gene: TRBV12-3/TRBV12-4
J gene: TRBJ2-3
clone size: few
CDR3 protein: CASSPRSRPDTQYF
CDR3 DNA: TGTGCCAGCAGTCCCAGGAGTCGACCAGATACGCAGTATTTT

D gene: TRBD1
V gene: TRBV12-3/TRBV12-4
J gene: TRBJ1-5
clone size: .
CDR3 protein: CASSLGIGQGADQPQHF
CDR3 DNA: TGTGCCAGCAGTTTGGGGATAGGACAGGGGGCCGATCAGCCCCAGCATTTT

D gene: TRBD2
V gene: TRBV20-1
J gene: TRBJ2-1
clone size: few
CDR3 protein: CSARGRTSGSSYNEQFF
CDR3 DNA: TGCAGTGCTAGAGGCAGGACTAGCGGGAGCTCCTACAATGAGCAGTTCTTC

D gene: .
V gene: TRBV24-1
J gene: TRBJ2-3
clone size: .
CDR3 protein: CATSDLSDSTTDTQYF
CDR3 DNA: TGTGCCACCAGTGATTTGTCGGACAGCACCACAGATACGCAGTATTTT

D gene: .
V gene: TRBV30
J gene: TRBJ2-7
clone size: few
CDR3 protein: CAWTQGIGAYEQYF
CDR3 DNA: TGTGCCTGGACACAGGGAATTGGGGCCTACGAGCAGTACTTC

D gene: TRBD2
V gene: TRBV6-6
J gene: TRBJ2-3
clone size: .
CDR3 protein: CASSYYGLGPTDTQYF
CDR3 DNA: TGTGCCAGCAGTTACTACGGACTAGGCCCTACAGATACGCAGTATTTT

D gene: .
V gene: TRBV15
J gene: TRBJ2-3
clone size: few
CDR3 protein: CATSRDGTDTQYF
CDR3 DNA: TGTGCCACCAGCAGAGATGGGACAGATACGCAGTATTTT

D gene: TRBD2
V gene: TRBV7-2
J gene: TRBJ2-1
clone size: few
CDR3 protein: CASSSGLAGTEQFF
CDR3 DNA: TGTGCCAGCAGCTCTGGACTAGCGGGGACTGAGCAGTTCTTC

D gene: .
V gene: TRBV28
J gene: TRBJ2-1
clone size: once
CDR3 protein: CASSRRDLNNEQFF
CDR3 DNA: TGTGCCAGCAGTAGAAGGGACCTAAACAATGAGCAGTTCTTC

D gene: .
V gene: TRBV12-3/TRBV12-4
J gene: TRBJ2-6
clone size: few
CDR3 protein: CASTQGSWSGANVLTF
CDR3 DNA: TGTGCCAGCACCCAGGGCAGTTGGTCTGGGGCCAACGTCCTGACTTTC